This T cell receptor (beta chain) was captured in a study of blood T cell repertoires in COVID-19. About the study: Some COVID-19 samples were acute and others convalescent; all came from the United States, Italy and Spain.

How the authors handled the data: Reference gene primer amplification gave estimated nucleated cell counts. Data came from immunoSEQ multiplex PCR; TCRdb stores just in-frame clones and leaves some out. That table gives V, J and clone size, and the DNA gave D and trimming. The sample holds 110,000 or so clones, around 82% seen once. The CDR3 contains 12 residues. The germline V gene encodes CDR1 SGHTA and CDR2 FQGNSA. Between the trimmed V and J ends, which lost 2 bases and 0 bases, there was a span of 2 bases. The sequence was collected from a human donor in a cohort sampled during active or convalescent COVID-19. The chain is built from TRBV7-2 and TRBJ2-7; D gene uncertain. Sequences were obtained from peripheral blood. The CDR3 DNA is TGTGCCAGCAGCTTATACTCCTACGAGCAGTACTTC. This encodes CASSLYSYEQYF.